The 27 T cell receptor beta chains listed next were all sequenced from one sample in a study of blood T cells in healthy people across ages (dated by TCRdb to 2013 to 2016). Libraries came from 5' RACE. Sequencing was carried out with an Illumina HiSeq 2500. A second PCR of about 6 to 11 cycles was performed with a sample-barcoded 5' primer and a J-beta primer mix. In-frame beta chains were kept once TCRdb had trimmed the public reads at Q25 with fastp and called clones with MiXCR. Identical CDR3 protein sequences are pooled into one entry, listed with their most common genes and DNA. The sample table contains more than 900,000 distinct CDR3 sequences; only one count was recorded for roughly a quarter of them. Jointly, the top ten make up approximately 0.75% of the sample. These sequences were also reported in another study, on T cells of mothers and their children.

Sequencing was done on a sample of blood. The source is a girl between 2 and 10 years old in good health.

The chain links TRBV20-1 to TRBJ2-5, with TRBD2 matching 9 bases. The V gene end was trimmed by 8 bases and the J gene end by 4 bases; junction bases not matched to a gene: 14. CDR1 and CDR2 (germline): DFQATT, SNEGSKA (reference sequence). This CDR3 comprises 15 residues. In DNA form, the CDR3 reads TGCAGTACTTCAATAGCGGGGGTCGAGTTAGAGACCCAGTACTTC. It translates to CSTSIAGVELETQYF.

This clonotype has only a few counts. V is TRBV15 and J is TRBJ2-7, with D possibly being TRBD2 (5 bases). V lost 2 bases to trimming and J lost 4 bases, with 12 bases between them. This CDR3 is built from 14 residues. Germline loops: CDR1 LNHNV, CDR2 YYDKDF (reference sequence). The CDR3 spells CATSRQLGYYEQYF. CDR3 DNA sequence: TGTGCCACCAGCAGACAACTAGGTTATTACGAGCAGTACTTC. Full variable domain (missing parts from reference TRBV15 and TRBJ2-7): DAMVIQNPRYQVTQFGKPVTLSCSQTLNHNVMYWYQQKSSQAPKLLFHYYDKDFNNEADTPDNFQSRRPNTSFCFLDIRSPGLGDTAMYLCATSRQLGYYEQYFGPGTRLTVT.

The chain joins TRBV29-1 to TRBJ1-1; D may be TRBD1 (5 bases). CDR1 SQVTM and CDR2 ANQGSEA come from the germline V gene. V was shortened by 4 bases and J by 1 base, with 13 bases between the two germline ends. The CDR3 has 14 residues. CDR3 DNA sequence: TGCAGCGTTGTTTTGGGGACCCAGAACACTGAAGCTTTCTTT. Its protein product is CSVVLGTQNTEAFF.

At least ten counts were recorded for this clonotype. The genes are TRBV29-1 and TRBJ2-7, with TRBD1 identical over 10 bases. Trimming cost V 6 bases and J 2 bases; bases outside gene matches: 13. This CDR3 has 16 amino acids. Germline lookup yields CDR1 SQVTM and CDR2 ANQGSEA. This CDR3 reads CSVTGTGEPLTYEQYF. The CDR3 DNA is TGCAGCGTAACCGGGACAGGGGAACCTCTGACCTACGAGCAGTACTTC.

This chain links TRBV9 with TRBJ2-1, with 10 bases lining up with TRBD2. The CDR3 length is 16 residues. Germline assignment: CDR1 SGDLS and CDR2 YYNGEE. V trimming: 3 bases; J trimming: 2 bases; junction bases outside the gene matches: 5. Written as DNA, the CDR3 is TGTGCCAGCAGCGCTCTAGCGGGAGAGGCCTACAATGAGCAGTTCTTC. Translating it yields CASSALAGEAYNEQFF.

J is TRBJ2-5 and V is TRBV25-1; D possibly matches TRBD1 or TRBD2 (5 bases each). Germline CDR1 and CDR2: MGHDK and SYGVNS. CDR3 length: 12 residues. V was trimmed by 5 bases and J by 10 bases, leaving 14 bases between them. The CDR3 sequence is CASSHIRDDQYF. The DNA for the CDR3 is TGTGCCAGCAGTCATATCAGGGACGACCAGTACTTC. The whole variable domain, filled in from reference TRBV25-1 and TRBJ2-5, reads EADIYQTPRYLVIGTGKKITLECSQTMGHDKMYWYQQDPGMELHLIHYSYGVNSTEKGDLSSESTVSRIRTEHFPLTLESARPSHTSQYLCASSHIRDDQYFGPGTRLLVL.

This clonotype was counted a few times. The chain couples TRBV5-1 to TRBJ2-1; 7 bases line up with TRBD2. There are 15 residues in the CDR3. V gave up 1 base and J gave up 3 bases; unmatched junction bases: 4. Germline V gene sequence: CDR1 SGHRS, CDR2 YFSETQ. CDR3 region: CASSLPSGNYNEQFF. DNA of the CDR3: TGCGCCAGCAGCTTGCCTAGCGGAAACTACAATGAGCAGTTCTTC.

The chain employs TRBV7-8 and TRBJ2-2; the D gene is possibly TRBD2 (5 bases). Trimming took off 1 base at V and 9 bases at J, with 18 bases between the two ends. This CDR3 region has 16 residues. The germline V gene has CDR1 SGHVS and CDR2 FQNEAQ. CDR3 sequence reads: CASSLEAGMIRRELFF. The DNA of the CDR3 is TGTGCCAGCAGCTTAGAGGCGGGTATGATAAGAAGGGAGCTGTTTTTT. Looking up the rest from reference TRBV7-8 and TRBJ2-2 gives the full variable domain: GAGVSQSPRYKVAKRGQDVALRCDPISGHVSLFWYQQALGQGPEFLTYFQNEAQLDKSGLPSDRFFAERPEGSVSTLKIQRTQQEDSAVYLCASSLEAGMIRRELFFGEGSRLTVL.

This clonotype occurred a few times. The genes are TRBV6-5 and TRBJ2-4; D gene unclear. The germline gives CDR1 MNHEY, CDR2 SVGAGI. V was pared by 0 bases and J by 6 bases, with 6 bases between. The CDR3 is 13 residues long. The CDR3 protein is CASSYSWRNIQYF. The DNA for the CDR3 is TGTGCCAGCAGTTACTCGTGGAGAAACATTCAGTACTTC.

This clonotype has more than one count but fewer than ten. The J gene is TRBJ2-2, the V gene TRBV3-1; D may be TRBD2 (5 bases). V was trimmed by 1 base and J by 5 bases, leaving 8 bases between them. This CDR3 is 14 amino acids long. From germline, CDR1 is LGHDT and CDR2 YNNKEL (reference sequence). CDR3 coding DNA: TGTGCCAGCAGCCAAGCCGGGAAAACCGGGGAGCTGTTTTTT. Its protein is CASSQAGKTGELFF.

The V call is TRBV29-1, the J call TRBJ2-3, with a possible D match to TRBD1 (5 bases). The CDR3 length is 13 residues. Looked up from germline, CDR1 is SQVTM and CDR2 is ANQGSEA. V shed 0 bases and J shed 5 bases, with 9 bases lying between them. The CDR3 DNA reads as TGCAGCGTTGAAGACAGGGAAGTAGATACGCAGTATTTT. Residues: CSVEDREVDTQYF.

The chain joins TRBV6-6 to TRBJ2-3, with 10 bases lining up with TRBD1. The CDR3 has 12 residues. Germline CDR1 and CDR2: MNHNY and SVGAGI (reference sequence). J lost 15 bases, V lost 5 bases, and 8 bases had no gene match. CDR3 coding DNA: TGTGCCAGCAGTCACGATGGGACAGGGGTATATTTT. This codes for CASSHDGTGVYF.

The CDR3 DNA is TGTGCCAGCATTGTCCTTGGCCCAAAGAATGAGCAGTTCTTC. This gives the protein CASIVLGPKNEQFF. The chain joins TRBV5-6 to TRBJ2-1; no reliable D call. The CDR3 runs to 14 residues. V was trimmed by 6 bases and J by 7 bases, leaving 17 bases between them. CDR1 is SGHDT, CDR2 YYEEEE, per germline.

The gene calls are TRBV7-3 and TRBJ1-6; no clear D. The germline gives CDR1 SGHTA, CDR2 FQGTGA. Deletions cut 1 base from V and 8 bases from J, with 6 bases between. This CDR3 spans 13 amino acids. DNA for the CDR3: TGTGCCAGCAGCTTAATGGTCGATTCACCCCTCCACTTT. Its translation is CASSLMVDSPLHF.

The genes are TRBV11-2 and TRBJ2-4, with 10 bases lining up with TRBD1. This CDR3 is built from 15 residues. CDR1 is SGHAT, CDR2 FQNNGV, per germline. Unmatched junction bases numbered 6, after V lost 4 bases and J lost 6 bases. The CDR3 loop reads CASSSGDRGRNIQYF. For the CDR3, the DNA is TGTGCCAGCAGCTCAGGGGACAGGGGACGAAACATTCAGTACTTC.

This sequence joins TRBV6-2 or TRBV6-3 and TRBJ2-5, with TRBD1 as a possible D gene (6 bases). The J call is in doubt because the DNA end fits TRBJ2-7 better. Looked up from germline, CDR1 is MNHEY and CDR2 is SVGEGT. The length of the CDR3 is 18 residues. The DNA for the CDR3 is TGTGCCAGCAGCCCCGGACAGTTTTTACGAATCCCCTATGGCGAGCAGTACTTC. Translated, it gives CASSPGQFLRIPYGEQYF.

This clonotype was detected only a few times. CDR3 coding DNA: TGTGCCAGCAGCTTAGCGTCGTGGGATCAGCCCCAGCATTTT. It translates to CASSLASWDQPQHF. The J gene is TRBJ1-5, the V gene TRBV7-2; D ambiguous. The CDR3 is made up of 14 amino acids. The germline V gene encodes CDR1 SGHTA and CDR2 FQGNSA. V shed 0 bases and J shed 5 bases, with 8 bases lying between them.

The rearrangement joins TRBV7-3 to TRBJ2-1; the D is unclear. The germline gives CDR1 SGHTA, CDR2 FQGTGA. This CDR3 region has 12 residues. V shed 5 bases and J shed 10 bases, with 12 bases lying between them. CDR3 coding DNA: TGTGCCAGCAGCGATGACTCTGGCGAGCAGTTCTTC. Translation: CASSDDSGEQFF.

The chain carries TRBV11-3 and TRBJ2-7; D is unclear. Germline V gene data show CDR1 as SGHNT and CDR2 as YENEEA. Trimming took off 5 bases at V and 7 bases at J, with 18 bases between the two ends. The CDR3 sequence is 14 residues long. The CDR3 sequence is CASSLYGSAREQYF. CDR3 nucleotide sequence: TGTGCCAGCAGCCTATATGGGTCGGCCCGGGAGCAGTACTTC.

This clonotype was observed a handful of times. One junction end disagrees with the germline gene, perhaps due to a read error. DNA for the CDR3: TGTGCCAGCAGCGCACAGCCTTCTAGCACAGATACGCAGTGTTTT. Translated: CASSAQPSSTDTQCF. The J gene is TRBJ2-3, the V gene TRBV7-2; D is possibly TRBD2 (5 bases). There are 15 residues in the CDR3. Germline CDR1 is SGHTA and CDR2 is FQGNSA.

This clonotype was picked up a small number of times. The chain links TRBV20-1 to TRBJ1-4; no definite D call. The CDR3 totals 14 residues. CDR1 and CDR2 from the germline V gene are DFQATT and SNEGSKA (reference sequence). Trimming took 6 bases from V and 4 from J, leaving 15 bases between them. CDR3 amino acids: CSAGPRIGNEKLFF. For the CDR3, the DNA is TGCAGTGCCGGACCCAGGATAGGTAATGAAAAACTGTTTTTT.

The genes are TRBV27 and TRBJ1-1; D not certain. V was clipped by 0 bases and J by 1 base, with 21 bases between them. Germline V lookup: CDR1 MNHEY, CDR2 SMNVEV (reference sequence). The CDR3 has 19 residues. DNA of the CDR3: TGTGCCAGCAGTTTATCTTCCCCACCGACCACCTCTCAGAACACTGAAGCTTTCTTT. Its protein product is CASSLSSPPTTSQNTEAFF.

This clonotype has only a few counts. The chain combines TRBV5-5 with TRBJ2-7; D call uncertain. The V end lost 3 bases, the J end lost 5 bases, and 15 bases lay between the germline ends. The CDR3 sequence is 14 residues long. Germline V gene sequence: CDR1 SGHKS, CDR2 YYEKEE (reference sequence). The CDR3 loop reads CASSSDERPNEQYF. Written as DNA, the CDR3 is TGTGCCAGCAGCTCGGACGAGCGTCCCAACGAGCAGTACTTC.

Only a few counts were recorded for this clonotype. The chain uses TRBV7-3 and TRBJ2-1; D is uncertain. Germline V gene sequence: CDR1 SGHTA, CDR2 FQGTGA. V was trimmed by 5 bases and J by 0 bases, leaving 11 bases between them. CDR3 size: 15 residues. The CDR3 loop is CASSPTISSYNEQFF. In DNA, the CDR3 is TGTGCCAGCAGCCCGACGATTAGCTCCTACAATGAGCAGTTCTTC.

This clonotype was counted many times. The chain is built from TRBV11-1 and TRBJ2-7; unclear D gene. Trimming removed 1 base at V and 0 bases at J, with 7 bases between. The CDR3 covers 14 residues. The germline V gene encodes CDR1 SGHAT and CDR2 FQDESV (reference sequence). The CDR3 DNA sequence: TGTGCCAGCAGCTTAGACGGGTACTCCTACGAGCAGTACTTC. This gives the protein CASSLDGYSYEQYF.

The chain employs TRBV20-1 and TRBJ2-3; 9 nucleotides agree with TRBD2. Germline V gives CDR1 DFQATT, CDR2 SNEGSKA (reference sequence). V lost 4 bases and J lost 4; bases outside the gene matches: 6. This CDR3 has 14 residues. CDR3 sequence reads: CSANSGSSSDTQYF. The CDR3 nucleotides read TGCAGTGCTAATAGCGGGAGTAGCTCAGATACGCAGTATTTT.

This chain links TRBV29-1 with TRBJ1-1; 7 bases are a match to TRBD1. V trimming: 6 bases; J trimming: 6 bases; junction bases outside the gene matches: 7. This CDR3 has 12 amino acids. Germline V lookup: CDR1 SQVTM, CDR2 ANQGSEA. CDR3 amino acids: CSVGGGAAEAFF. The DNA for the CDR3 is TGCAGCGTGGGAGGGGGCGCAGCTGAAGCTTTCTTT.